This passage covers 30 T cell receptor beta chains from one sample sequenced in a study of shared clonotypes between healthy human individuals (TCRdb year 2020). Library preparation used the immunoSEQ multiplex PCR assay. This is the immuneACCESS table as TCRdb keeps it, with only in-frame sequences that have V and J called. A part of the clones is gone; compared with another copy, unresolved V genes explain less than half, and the rest is unexplained. Counted in this sample were 2 million to 3 million clones; roughly nine tenths of them appeared once. The ten largest clones take up around 0.14% of the sample. The specimen sequenced was naive CD4+ T cells sorted from blood. This specimen's cell subset or site label, per the study, means: CD45RA+ positively selected. The receptors come from a man between 18 and 35 years old in good health.

The rearrangement joins TRBV9 to TRBJ1-6; 10 bases agree with TRBD1. The CDR3 is made up of 16 amino acids. From germline, CDR1 is SGDLS and CDR2 YYNGEE. The ends lost 0 bases at V and 8 bases at J; junction bases unmatched: 5. CDR3 in amino acids: CASSVEGTGAYSPLHF. CDR3 nucleotide sequence: TGTGCCAGCAGCGTAGAGGGGACAGGGGCTTATTCACCCCTCCACTTT.

Points on this clone: One end of the junction does not line up with germline, which may come from a read error. V gene TRBV18 combines with J gene TRBJ2-7; 8 bases are shared with TRBD2. CDR3 length: 14 residues. CDR1 KGHSH and CDR2 LQKENI come from the germline V gene. CDR3 in amino acids: CASAPGLGAYEQYF. The CDR3 bases are TGTGCCAGCGCACCGGGACTAGGGGCCTACGAGCAGTACTTC.

This clone appeared once. This chain joins TRBV7-9 and TRBJ2-1; possibly TRBD2 for D (6 bases). The CDR3 sequence is 17 residues long. Trimming took off 6 bases at V and 0 bases at J, with 18 bases between the two ends. In germline, CDR1 is SEHNR, CDR2 FQNEAQ (reference sequence). The CDR3 DNA reads TGTGCCAGCAGTTCCCTCGGTAGCGGCCCCTCCTACAATGAGCAGTTCTTC. It specifies CASSSLGSGPSYNEQFF.

The chain is built from TRBV13 and TRBJ2-1; 15 positions agree with TRBD2. The germline V gene encodes CDR1 PRHDT and CDR2 FYEKMQ (reference sequence). The CDR3 runs to 18 residues. V shed 8 bases, J shed 2 bases, and the junction held 10 bases outside the gene matches. The CDR3 is CASHRGLAGGGPYNEQFF. CDR3 sequence (DNA): TGTGCCAGCCACCGGGGACTAGCGGGAGGAGGCCCCTACAATGAGCAGTTCTTC.

With respect to this clone: The sample has other DNA sequences that encode this CDR3 too. The V gene is TRBV11-2, the J gene TRBJ1-2; D is uncertain. The CDR3 spans 15 residues. Per the germline V gene, CDR1 is SGHAT and CDR2 is FQNNGV. Trimming removed 0 bases at V and 0 bases at J, with 8 bases between. CDR3 residues: CASSLEGLANYGYTF. As DNA, the CDR3 is TGTGCCAGCAGCTTAGAAGGACTAGCTAACTATGGCTACACCTTC. Using reference TRBV11-2 and TRBJ1-2 for the parts outside the CDR3, the full variable domain is EAGVAQSPRYKIIEKRQSVAFWCNPISGHATLYWYQQILGQGPKLLIQFQNNGVVDDSQLPKDRFSAERLKGVDSTLKIQPAKLEDSAVYLCASSLEGLANYGYTFGSGTRLTVV.

This clone was seen more than once but under ten times. The V and J genes are TRBV6-1 and TRBJ1-5; the D gene is possibly TRBD1 (6 bases). Trimming left V 8 bases short and J 2 bases short, with 16 bases between. The CDR3 has 15 amino acids. Germline V gives CDR1 MNHNS, CDR2 SASEGT. The CDR3 loop is CASLGGTFGNQPQHF. CDR3 in DNA: TGTGCCAGCCTAGGTGGGACATTCGGCAATCAGCCCCAGCATTTT.

The chain joins TRBV6-6 to TRBJ1-4; D remains unclear. Germline-derived CDR1 and CDR2 are MNHNY and SVGAGI (reference sequence). Between the trimmed V and J ends, which lost 4 bases and 8 bases, there was a span of 5 bases. The CDR3 contains 11 residues. The CDR3 DNA reads as TGTGCCAGCAGTTCCGTGGAAAAACTGTTTTTT. It specifies CASSSVEKLFF.

The chain carries TRBV2 and TRBJ1-5; tentative D call: TRBD1 (5 bases). This CDR3 is 14 amino acids long. V was clipped by 4 bases and J by 6 bases, with 13 bases between them. Germline V gives CDR1 SNHLY, CDR2 FYNNEI. In nucleotides, the CDR3 is TGTGCCAGCAGTGCTATGGGGGGAGGTCAGCCCCAGCATTTT. This sequence encodes CASSAMGGGQPQHF.

This chain links TRBV30 with TRBJ2-1; 8 nucleotides agree with TRBD2. This CDR3 region has 11 residues. In germline, CDR1 is GTSNPN, CDR2 SVGIG (reference sequence). V lost 2 bases, J lost 14 bases, and 5 bases stayed unmatched. The DNA for the CDR3 is TGTGCCTGGAGTCTAACGGGGGGGGAGTTCTTC. Translation: CAWSLTGGEFF. Variable domain in full (rest from reference TRBV30 and TRBJ2-1): SQTIHQWPATLVQPVGSPLSLECTVEGTSNPNLYWYRQAAGRGLQLLFYSVGIGQISSEVPQNLSASRPQDRQFILSSKKLLLSDSGFYLCAWSLTGGEFFGPGTRLTVL.

V is TRBV4-3 and J is TRBJ2-5, with D possibly matching TRBD2 (5 bases). From germline, CDR1 is LGHNA and CDR2 YSLEER. The CDR3 length is 15 residues. The V gene lost 1 base and the J gene lost 2 bases, with 11 bases spanning the gap. The CDR3 protein is CASSQGSDFQETQYF. As DNA, the CDR3 is TGCGCCAGCAGCCAAGGGTCGGACTTTCAAGAGACCCAGTACTTC.

This chain links TRBV5-4 with TRBJ2-3, with 8 bases matching TRBD2. Germline values: CDR1 SGHNT, CDR2 YYREEE (reference sequence). The CDR3 is made up of 18 amino acids. Losses at the gene ends were 4 bases for V and 5 bases for J; bases not matched to a gene: 18. Here the CDR3 DNA reads TGTGCCAGCAGCCTCCCCTCCGGGACTAGGTCCGGGAGAGATACGCAGTATTTT. Protein product: CASSLPSGTRSGRDTQYF.

The chain has TRBV5-4 and TRBJ1-5, with 7 positions matching TRBD1. Germline lookup yields CDR1 SGHNT and CDR2 YYREEE (reference sequence). The ends lost 4 bases at V and 0 bases at J; junction bases unmatched: 4. The CDR3 length is 15 residues. CDR3 loop: CASSNTGDSNQPQHF. The CDR3 DNA reads as TGTGCCAGCAGCAACACAGGGGATAGCAATCAGCCCCAGCATTTT.

This chain links TRBV6-1 with TRBJ2-7; TRBD1 or TRBD2 may be the D gene (6 bases each). CDR1 and CDR2 (germline): MNHNS, SASEGT. The CDR3 length is 14 residues. With 5 bases removed from V and 0 bases from J, the gap between germline ends came to 11 bases. CDR3 loop: CASSRGDNSYEQYF. CDR3 in DNA: TGTGCCAGCAGTAGGGGGGACAACTCCTACGAGCAGTACTTC.

V is TRBV2 and J is TRBJ2-3; no firm D call. The germline V and J ends were trimmed by 3 bases and 5 bases, with 6 bases remaining between them. This CDR3 is 12 amino acids long. Looked up from germline, CDR1 is SNHLY and CDR2 is FYNNEI. This chain's CDR3 is CASSESLDTQYF. The CDR3 DNA sequence: TGTGCCAGCAGTGAGAGTTTAGATACGCAGTATTTT.

The rearrangement joins TRBV18 to TRBJ2-2, with 7 positions matching TRBD1. The V segment lost 3 bases and the J segment 4 bases; nucleotides outside the gene matches: 11. The length of the CDR3 is 17 residues. Germline V gene sequence: CDR1 KGHSH, CDR2 LQKENI. CDR3: CASSPNSGTVSTGELFF. Here the CDR3 DNA reads TGTGCCAGCTCACCTAACTCCGGGACAGTGAGCACCGGGGAGCTGTTTTTT.

The chain joins TRBV18 to TRBJ2-1; 10 bases line up with TRBD1. The CDR3 has 18 amino acids. Germline V gene sequence: CDR1 KGHSH, CDR2 LQKENI. V was pared by 3 bases and J by 6 bases, with 14 bases of the junction left unmatched. The CDR3 DNA follows: TGTGCCAGCTCACCGTTACAACCGGGACAGGGGAACACCAATGAGCAGTTCTTC. Translating gives CASSPLQPGQGNTNEQFF.

This clone appeared once. The V gene is TRBV27, the J gene TRBJ1-2; the match to TRBD1 covers 10 bases. There are 13 residues in the CDR3. Trimming cost V 5 bases and J 8 bases; bases outside gene matches: 5. Germline V lookup: CDR1 MNHEY, CDR2 SMNVEV (reference sequence). CDR3 protein: CASSDRGQAGYTF. For the CDR3, the DNA is TGTGCCAGCAGTGACAGGGGGCAAGCCGGCTACACCTTC.

The V and J genes are TRBV5-4 and TRBJ2-2, with TRBD2 matching over 8 bases. The CDR3 loop spans 20 amino acids. The germline V gene has CDR1 SGHNT and CDR2 YYREEE (reference sequence). The trim removed 4 bases at V and 1 base at J, leaving 18 bases unmatched. CDR3 sequence: CASSRAGGLARLGNTGELFF. DNA for the CDR3: TGTGCCAGCAGCCGTGCCGGAGGACTAGCTAGGTTGGGGAACACCGGGGAGCTGTTTTTT.

J is TRBJ2-3 and V is TRBV27, with 7 bases aligning to TRBD1. Germline V CDR1 and CDR2: MNHEY, SMNVEV (reference sequence). V lost 3 bases, J lost 4 bases, and 19 bases stayed unmatched. This CDR3 contains 19 residues. The DNA of the CDR3 is TGTGCCAGCAGTTTCCAGGGGGATTTCCCGGGATGGGTCGCAGATACGCAGTATTTT. Translated: CASSFQGDFPGWVADTQYF.

The rearrangement uses TRBV4-1 and TRBJ2-7; D might be TRBD1 or TRBD2, each matching 5 bases. The CDR3 consists of 16 residues. From germline, CDR1 is MGHRA and CDR2 YSYEKL. Trimming took 4 bases from V and 5 from J, leaving 21 bases between them. The chain's CDR3 is CASSLFDSGPPDEQYF. In DNA, the CDR3 is TGCGCCAGCAGCCTTTTCGACAGCGGTCCCCCCGACGAGCAGTACTTC.

The rearrangement uses TRBV19 and TRBJ2-1; D unclear. The CDR3 covers 15 residues. From germline, CDR1 is LNHDA and CDR2 SQIVND (reference sequence). The germline V and J ends were trimmed by 1 base and 8 bases, with 15 bases remaining between them. Here the CDR3 reads CASSIGDPRFDEQFF. CDR3 coding DNA: TGTGCCAGTAGTATAGGAGACCCTAGGTTCGATGAGCAGTTCTTC.

The J gene is TRBJ2-5, the V gene TRBV11-2, with 10 bases that match TRBD2. Unmatched junction bases numbered 5, after V lost 5 bases and J lost 5 bases. The CDR3 covers 14 residues. CDR1 SGHAT and CDR2 FQNNGV come from the germline V gene. The CDR3: CASSTSSGGETQYF. CDR3 DNA sequence: TGTGCCAGCAGCACGTCTAGCGGGGGTGAGACCCAGTACTTC.

The chain is built from TRBV23-1 and TRBJ2-7, with D tentatively TRBD1 (6 bases). TRBV23-1 is an open reading frame, and its role is uncertain. V was cut by 7 bases and J by 0 bases, with 16 bases left in between. This CDR3 has 15 amino acids. CDR3 region: CASTERGQLSYEQYF. As DNA, the CDR3 is TGCGCCAGCACCGAAAGAGGACAGCTCTCCTACGAGCAGTACTTC.

The chain joins TRBV6-5 to TRBJ1-6, with TRBD1 matching 7 bases. The CDR3 sequence is 15 residues long. Germline CDR1 is MNHEY and CDR2 is SVGAGI. The V segment lost 5 bases and the J segment 2 bases; nucleotides outside the gene matches: 3. The CDR3 nucleotides are TGTGCCAGCAGTCCGACAGGGCCCTATAATTCACCCCTCCACTTT. This encodes CASSPTGPYNSPLHF.

Comment on this clone: The same CDR3 arises from other DNA sequences in this sample as well. The rearrangement joins TRBV4-1 to TRBJ2-5; 8 bases map to TRBD1. This CDR3 has 13 amino acids. Trimming at V came to 4 bases and at J to 5 bases, leaving 3 bases not matched to a gene. The germline gives CDR1 MGHRA, CDR2 YSYEKL. CDR3 bases: TGCGCCAGCAGCCTGACAGGGGTCGAGACCCAGTACTTC. As protein: CASSLTGVETQYF.

The J gene is TRBJ2-3, the V gene TRBV6-1; 7 bases are shared with TRBD1. Per germline, CDR1 MNHNS and CDR2 SASEGT. The CDR3 covers 14 residues. J lost 2 bases, V lost 5 bases, and 4 bases had no gene match. The CDR3, as DNA: TGTGCCAGCAGTCGGCAGGGGGTCACAGATACGCAGTATTTT. It specifies CASSRQGVTDTQYF.

Only one count was recorded for this clone. The chain is built from TRBV7-9 and TRBJ1-2; D possibly corresponds to TRBD1 (5 bases). CDR1 and CDR2 (germline): SEHNR, FQNEAQ (reference sequence). V was trimmed by 2 bases and J by 5 bases, leaving 9 bases between them. CDR3 length equals 13 residues. Here the CDR3 reads CASSLRGAYGYTF. The CDR3 bases are TGTGCCAGCAGCTTAAGGGGAGCGTATGGCTACACCTTC.

The J gene is TRBJ2-2, the V gene TRBV6-6, with 9 nucleotides matching TRBD1. Trimming cost V 6 bases and J 5 bases; bases outside gene matches: 7. Looked up from germline, CDR1 is MNHNY and CDR2 is SVGAGI (reference sequence). This CDR3 is built from 15 residues. The CDR3 loop is CASRVGQGRTGELFF. The CDR3 DNA reads TGTGCCAGCAGGGTCGGACAGGGGCGGACCGGGGAGCTGTTTTTT.

The chain uses TRBV12-5 and TRBJ2-1; 12 nucleotides line up with TRBD2. The CDR3 runs 15 residues. Losses at the gene ends were 6 bases for V and 8 bases for J; bases not matched to a gene: 8. Germline assignment: CDR1 LGHNT and CDR2 FRNRAP. The DNA of the CDR3 is TGTGCTAGTGGCCCCGGACTAGCGGGGAGGGATGAGCAGTTCTTC. It translates to CASGPGLAGRDEQFF.

This chain links TRBV19 with TRBJ2-7; TRBD2 matches at 8 bases. This CDR3 contains 14 residues. Germline trimming cut 5 bases from V and 2 bases from J; bases unmatched to any gene: 5. CDR1 and CDR2 (germline): LNHDA, SQIVND (reference sequence). This chain's CDR3 is CASSLTSGTYEQYF. CDR3 coding DNA: TGTGCCAGTAGTCTCACTAGCGGAACCTACGAGCAGTACTTC.